Each of the 17 T cell receptor beta chains below was sequenced from the same sample in a study of T cell responses to AZD1222 COVID-19 vaccine. Only in-frame clones appear in the TCRdb table, and some are missing; sequencing was by immunoSEQ multiplex PCR. The sample includes more than 110,000 clones, roughly 91% of them seen just once. This specimen was peripheral blood, taken 28 days after the second AZD1222 dose. All receptors derive from an adult who received the AZD1222 COVID-19 vaccine.

V is TRBV7-2 and J is TRBJ1-5; a possible D gene is TRBD1 (6 bases). CDR3 size: 12 residues. V lost 7 bases and J 6 bases, leaving 10 bases between the germline ends. The germline CDR1 and CDR2 sequences are SGHTA and FQGNSA. The CDR3 nucleotides read TGTGCCAGCACTGCACAGGGTCAGCCCCAGCATTTT. This translates into CASTAQGQPQHF.

This clone showed up just a few times. This chain connects TRBV4-2 to TRBJ2-3; possible D gene TRBD2, 6 bases. V lost 2 bases and J 5 bases, leaving 11 bases between the germline ends. Germline assignment: CDR1 LGHNA and CDR2 YNFKEQ. The CDR3 has 14 residues. In DNA, the CDR3 is TGTGCCAGCAGCCAAAGGGCGGGGCGAGATACGCAGTATTTT. It specifies CASSQRAGRDTQYF.

The chain employs TRBV7-2 and TRBJ1-5, with D uncertain. The CDR3 covers 16 residues. V lost 5 bases to trimming and J lost 3 bases, with 17 bases between them. Germline CDR1 reads SGHTA; CDR2 reads FQGNSA. CDR3 residues: CASSGAAGWPNQPQHF. CDR3 DNA sequence: TGTGCCAGCAGCGGAGCAGCCGGGTGGCCCAATCAGCCCCAGCATTTT.

This clone was observed a single time. This chain connects TRBV29-1 to TRBJ2-7; D is possibly TRBD1 (6 bases). Germline CDR1 and CDR2: SQVTM and ANQGSEA. This CDR3 has 12 residues. V was trimmed by 6 bases and J by 5 bases, leaving 14 bases between them. The CDR3 nucleotides are TGCAGCGTCTTCGGACAGCAACACGAGCAGTACTTC. As protein: CSVFGQQHEQYF.

The V gene is TRBV4-3, the J gene TRBJ2-1; a weak D match, TRBD1 (5 bases). The CDR3 length is 18 residues. Trimming stripped 1 base from V and 1 base from J, with 17 bases between. Germline V CDR1 and CDR2: LGHNA, YSLEER. CDR3 sequence reads: CASSQVTGGPGSYNEQFF. The DNA for the CDR3 is TGCGCCAGCAGCCAAGTCACAGGCGGCCCCGGGTCCTACAATGAGCAGTTCTTC.

V gene TRBV12-3 or TRBV12-4 combines with J gene TRBJ1-1, with a possible D match to TRBD1 (6 bases). The ends were cut back, 1 base at V and 8 bases at J, with 11 bases in the middle. This CDR3 comprises 13 residues. In nucleotides, the CDR3 is TGTGCCAGCAGTTTAGTTCGGGGGGCGGAAGCTTTCTTT. Translating it yields CASSLVRGAEAFF.

The V call is TRBV3-1 (or the pseudogene TRBV3-2), the J call TRBJ2-7; D may be TRBD1 or TRBD2 (6 bases each). The germline gives CDR1 LGHDT, CDR2 YNNKEL (reference sequence). The V end lost 0 bases, the J end lost 0 bases, and 12 bases lay between the germline ends. The CDR3 spans 16 residues. CDR3 nucleotide sequence: TGTGCCAGCAGCCAAGATGACGGGGGCCACTCCTACGAGCAGTACTTC. Translation: CASSQDDGGHSYEQYF.

The chain combines TRBV10-3 with TRBJ1-2, with 7 positions matching TRBD1. Looked up from germline, CDR1 is ENHRY and CDR2 is SYGVKD. The CDR3 extends over 11 amino acids. V lost 7 bases, J lost 6 bases, and 2 bases stayed unmatched. The CDR3 region is CAITGQDGYTF. In DNA form, the CDR3 reads TGTGCCATCACCGGACAGGATGGCTACACCTTC.

The chain combines TRBV5-1 with TRBJ1-4; D is ambiguous. The germline gives CDR1 SGHRS, CDR2 YFSETQ. The CDR3 covers 13 residues. V lost 1 base to trimming and J lost 3 bases, with 4 bases between them. CDR3 loop: CASSLIPNEKLFF. CDR3 DNA sequence: TGCGCCAGCAGCTTGATACCTAATGAAAAACTGTTTTTT.

The rearrangement joins TRBV27 to TRBJ1-1; D call uncertain. Germline V gene sequence: CDR1 MNHEY, CDR2 SMNVEV (reference sequence). The CDR3 sequence is 17 residues long. The V end lost 0 bases, the J end lost 1 base, and 15 bases lay between the germline ends. CDR3 DNA sequence: TGTGCCAGCAGTTTATCATCGGGTGTCGGAGGGAACACTGAAGCTTTCTTT. Its protein is CASSLSSGVGGNTEAFF.

This chain uses TRBV7-2 with TRBJ1-6; the match to TRBD1 covers 9 bases. The germline gives CDR1 SGHTA, CDR2 FQGNSA. The V gene end was trimmed by 1 base and the J gene end by 8 bases; junction bases not matched to a gene: 3. CDR3 length: 15 residues. CDR3 in amino acids: CASSLEQGAYSPLHF. The CDR3 DNA is TGTGCCAGCAGCTTAGAACAGGGGGCTTATTCACCCCTCCACTTT.

CDR3 sequence (DNA): TGTGCCAGTAGTACCCTCACAGTACAAGAGACCCAGTACTTC. This sequence encodes CASSTLTVQETQYF. The gene calls are TRBV19 and TRBJ2-5; no firm D call. CDR1 is LNHDA, CDR2 SQIVND, per germline (reference sequence). This CDR3 has 14 residues. Trimming left V 4 bases short and J 2 bases short, with 11 bases between.

This chain uses TRBV29-1 with TRBJ2-7; 7 bases are shared with TRBD2. J lost 2 bases, V lost 5 bases, and 3 bases had no gene match. CDR3 size: 12 residues. Germline assignment: CDR1 SQVTM and CDR2 ANQGSEA. CDR3 protein: CSVLRGTYEQYF. The CDR3 nucleotides read TGCAGCGTTTTGCGGGGGACCTACGAGCAGTACTTC.

This chain uses TRBV6-2 or TRBV6-3 with TRBJ1-5, with D possibly TRBD1 on 6 matching bases. The CDR3 totals 16 residues. The V end was cut by 5 bases, the J end by 5 bases, with 19 bases between. Germline CDR1 MNHEY, CDR2 SVGEGT. The DNA of the CDR3 is TGTGCCAGCAGTACCCTGAACAGGGAGCTTGATCAGCCCCAGCATTTT. Translating it yields CASSTLNRELDQPQHF.

V gene TRBV5-1 combines with J gene TRBJ2-3, with 7 bases lining up with TRBD1. Looked up from germline, CDR1 is SGHRS and CDR2 is YFSETQ. Trimming removed 4 bases from V and 0 bases from J; junction bases left unmatched: 5. CDR3 length: 15 residues. As DNA, the CDR3 is TGCGCCAGCAGCCCCGGACAGGCTAGCACAGATACGCAGTATTTT. It is translated as CASSPGQASTDTQYF.

V gene TRBV6-2 or TRBV6-3 combines with J gene TRBJ1-2; 10 bases match TRBD1. CDR3 length: 13 residues. V lost 6 bases and J lost 7; bases outside the gene matches: 5. The germline V gene encodes CDR1 MNHEY and CDR2 SVGEGT. The CDR3: CASSTGTGVGYTF. The CDR3 nucleotides are TGTGCCAGCAGCACCGGGACAGGGGTTGGCTACACCTTC.

The chain joins TRBV11-1 to TRBJ2-5; 8 positions agree with TRBD1. CDR1 is SGHAT and CDR2 is FQDESV in the germline V gene (reference sequence). V trimming: 2 bases; J trimming: 4 bases; junction bases outside the gene matches: 3. This CDR3 spans 14 amino acids. In nucleotides, the CDR3 is TGTGCCAGCAGCTTACGAACAGGGGGAGAGACCCAGTACTTC. Translation: CASSLRTGGETQYF.